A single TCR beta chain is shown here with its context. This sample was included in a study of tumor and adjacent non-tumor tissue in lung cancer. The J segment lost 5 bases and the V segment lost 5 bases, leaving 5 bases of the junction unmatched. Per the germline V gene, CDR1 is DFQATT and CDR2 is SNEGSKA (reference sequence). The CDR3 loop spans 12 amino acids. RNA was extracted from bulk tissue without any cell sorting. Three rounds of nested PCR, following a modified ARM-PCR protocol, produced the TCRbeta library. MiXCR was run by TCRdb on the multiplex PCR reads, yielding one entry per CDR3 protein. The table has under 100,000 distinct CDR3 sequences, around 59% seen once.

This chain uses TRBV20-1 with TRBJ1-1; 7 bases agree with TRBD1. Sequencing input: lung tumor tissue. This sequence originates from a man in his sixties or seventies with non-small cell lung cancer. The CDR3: CSAAQGGTEAFF. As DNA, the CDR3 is TGCAGTGCTGCCCAGGGGGGAACTGAAGCTTTCTTT.